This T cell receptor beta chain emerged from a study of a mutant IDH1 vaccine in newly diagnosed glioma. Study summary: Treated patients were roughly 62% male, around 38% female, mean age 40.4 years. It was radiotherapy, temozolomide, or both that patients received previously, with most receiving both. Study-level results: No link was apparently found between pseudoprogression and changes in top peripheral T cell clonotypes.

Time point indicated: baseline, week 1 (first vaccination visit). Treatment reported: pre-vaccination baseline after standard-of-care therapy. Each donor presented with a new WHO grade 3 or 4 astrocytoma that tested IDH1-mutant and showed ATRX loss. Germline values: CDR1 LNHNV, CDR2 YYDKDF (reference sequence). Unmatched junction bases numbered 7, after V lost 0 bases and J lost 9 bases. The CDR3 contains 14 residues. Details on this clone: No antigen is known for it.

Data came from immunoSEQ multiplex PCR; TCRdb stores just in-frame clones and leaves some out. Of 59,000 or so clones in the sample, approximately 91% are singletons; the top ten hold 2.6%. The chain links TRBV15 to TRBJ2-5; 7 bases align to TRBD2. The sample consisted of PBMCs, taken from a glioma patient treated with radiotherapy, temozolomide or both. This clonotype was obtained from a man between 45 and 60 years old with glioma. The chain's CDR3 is CATSREGVGGAQYF. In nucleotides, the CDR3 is TGTGCCACCAGCAGAGAAGGGGTGGGGGGGGCCCAGTACTTC.